Shown below are 14 T cell receptor beta chains from a single sample sequenced in a study of blood T cells in healthy people across ages. Primers used in a second PCR of roughly 7 to 11 cycles were a sample-barcoded 5' primer and a J-beta primer mix. TCRdb processed the 5' RACE reads anew with MiXCR; each CDR3 protein has one entry. The repertoire holds under 850,000 distinct CDR3 sequences, with roughly 40% as singletons. What was sequenced was blood. Receptor source: a man in his late teens or twenties in good health.

As regards this clonotype: The junction and the germline gene differ at one end; a read error may be behind it. The chain is built from TRBV28 and TRBJ2-5; maybe TRBD2 (7 bases). CDR1 and CDR2 from the germline V gene are MDHEN and SYDVKM. The CDR3 is 15 residues long. CDR3 region: CASNFAGGRDGTQYF. The CDR3, as DNA: TGCGCCAGCAATTTCGCCGGGGGGCGCGACGGGACCCAGTACTTC.

This clonotype came up a few times. V gene TRBV24-1 combines with J gene TRBJ2-7; D is perhaps TRBD2 (5 bases). The germline gives CDR1 KGHDR, CDR2 SFDVKD. V was cut by 8 bases and J by 2 bases, with 9 bases left in between. This CDR3 is 12 amino acids long. The CDR3 region has the DNA TGTGCCACCAAAGAGGGAGCCTACGAGCAGTACTTC. Protein: CATKEGAYEQYF.

The V and J genes are TRBV5-6 and TRBJ1-1; D gene uncertain. CDR1 and CDR2 from the germline V gene are SGHDT and YYEEEE. Trimming pared 2 bases from V and 3 bases from J, leaving 8 bases between. The CDR3 length is 13 residues. The CDR3 is CASSFGVDTEAFF. The CDR3, as DNA: TGTGCCAGCAGCTTCGGGGTCGACACTGAAGCTTTCTTT.

Details on this clonotype: A much larger clone lies one base from this, so it may be a read error. This chain joins TRBV7-2 and TRBJ2-3, with TRBD2 matching over 15 bases. Germline CDR1 is SGHTA and CDR2 is FQGNSA. Trimming at V came to 4 bases and at J to 8 bases, leaving 10 bases not matched to a gene. The CDR3 has 17 amino acids. The DNA of the CDR3 is TGTGCCAGCAGCTGGAGGACTAGCGGGGGGGCGATAGGTACGCAGTATTTT. It yields the protein CASSWRTSGGAIGTQYF. Variable domain in full (rest from reference TRBV7-2 and TRBJ2-3): GAGVSQSPSNKVTEKGKDVELRCDPISGHTALYWYRQSLGQGLEFLIYFQGNSAPDKSGLPSDRFSAERTGGSVSTLTIQRTQQEDSAVYLCASSWRTSGGAIGTQYFGPGTRLTVL.

This clonotype was observed a few times. V usage is TRBV3-1 and J usage is TRBJ2-5; D is undetermined. The germline V gene has CDR1 LGHDT and CDR2 YNNKEL (reference sequence). V was shortened by 0 bases and J by 3 bases, with 11 bases between the two germline ends. The CDR3 spans 15 residues. This CDR3 reads CASSQERLVKETQYF. The DNA of the CDR3 is TGTGCCAGCAGCCAAGAGAGACTCGTGAAAGAGACCCAGTACTTC.

This chain uses TRBV2 with TRBJ2-5; TRBD1 is a possible D gene (6 bases). Trimming cost V 6 bases and J 7 bases, with 15 bases left between them. Germline V CDR1 and CDR2: SNHLY, FYNNEI. CDR3 size: 13 residues. CDR3 DNA: TGTGCCAGCAGGGGGACATTCCTCTCGACCCAGTACTTC. Translating it yields CASRGTFLSTQYF.

The chain carries TRBV12-3 or TRBV12-4 and TRBJ2-2, with D hard to call. This CDR3 comprises 14 residues. Trimming stripped 6 bases from V and 2 bases from J, with 10 bases between. CDR3 sequence: CASRLDSNTGELFF. The CDR3 DNA sequence: TGTGCCAGCAGGCTCGACTCAAACACCGGGGAGCTGTTTTTT.

This clonotype was seen a few times. CDR3 nucleotides: TGTGCCAGCAGCCGACAACAGGGATGGGCCAATCAGCCCCAGCATTTT. As protein: CASSRQQGWANQPQHF. This chain uses TRBV7-2 with TRBJ1-5; D is possibly TRBD1 (6 bases). This CDR3 comprises 16 residues. Trimming removed 5 bases from V and 3 bases from J, with 17 bases in between. Per the germline V gene, CDR1 is SGHTA and CDR2 is FQGNSA.

This clonotype was observed many times. The chain links TRBV20-1 to TRBJ1-2; weak D call: TRBD1 (5 bases). CDR3 length equals 13 residues. Germline CDR1 reads DFQATT; CDR2 reads SNEGSKA (reference sequence). V was pared by 8 bases and J by 1 base, with 14 bases between. The CDR3 sequence: CSIPGPLNYGYTF. CDR3 in DNA: TGCAGTATACCAGGGCCCCTTAACTATGGCTACACCTTC.

The rearrangement joins TRBV20-1 to TRBJ2-5; 8 positions agree with TRBD1. Trimming took 3 bases from V and 5 from J; bases not matched to a gene: 8. The CDR3 length is 14 residues. The germline gives CDR1 DFQATT, CDR2 SNEGSKA (reference sequence). The CDR3 DNA reads TGCAGTGCTAGGTCAGGGGGCTCGGGGGAGACCCAGTACTTC. This gives the protein CSARSGGSGETQYF.

At least ten counts were recorded for this clonotype. This chain uses TRBV7-2 with TRBJ2-7; no reliable D call. Germline V gives CDR1 SGHTA, CDR2 FQGNSA. This CDR3 is 11 amino acids long. Trimming shortened V by 4 bases and J by 7 bases, and 8 bases separated the two germline ends. The DNA for the CDR3 is TGTGCCAGCAGCTCGTTGGGTGAGCAGTACTTC. Protein: CASSSLGEQYF.

V gene TRBV29-1 combines with J gene TRBJ2-1; no reliable D call. The assigned J gene may be wrong: the sequence end matches TRBJ2-7 better. CDR3 size: 16 residues. The germline gives CDR1 SQVTM, CDR2 ANQGSEA. CDR3 nucleotide sequence: TGCAGCGTTGAAGGGGTTGGGCGCGCAGCCTACAATGAGCAGTACTTC. Protein product: CSVEGVGRAAYNEQYF.

There are many counts of this clonotype. The chain couples TRBV3-1 to TRBJ2-1; D may be TRBD2 (5 bases). There are 14 residues in the CDR3. Germline CDR1 is LGHDT and CDR2 is YNNKEL (reference sequence). The V and J ends lost 4 bases and 9 bases respectively, with 16 bases between them. The CDR3 loop is CASSPGIASSEQFF. The DNA of the CDR3 is TGTGCCAGCAGCCCCGGGATAGCTTCAAGTGAGCAGTTCTTC.

Many counts were recorded for this clonotype. The rearrangement links TRBV6-5 to TRBJ2-1; 7 nucleotides align to TRBD1. V lost 3 bases to trimming and J lost 0 bases; unmatched junction nucleotides: 11. Per the germline V gene, CDR1 is MNHEY and CDR2 is SVGAGI. The CDR3 is 18 residues long. DNA for the CDR3: TGTGCCAGCAGTTATCGACGGACAGGCGAGAGCTCCTACAATGAGCAGTTCTTC. Encoded protein: CASSYRRTGESSYNEQFF.